One and the same sample provided the 19 T cell receptor beta chains below, sequenced in a study of spatial heterogeneity in lung cancer. In TCRdb, the 5' RACE reads were re-called with MiXCR into one record per CDR3 protein. The table has a few thousand distinct CDR3 sequences, around 15% seen once; the top ten hold roughly a tenth. Documented time point: sample taken at primary tumor resection. No antigen is known for these receptors. General study results and limits: The number of expanded tumor alpha and beta chains correlated with mutation number.

The sequencing here drew on lung tumor tissue, taken at surgery. Source of these receptors: a female donor with early-stage non-small cell lung cancer.

This clonotype ranks as medium-sized. This sequence joins TRBV7-9 and TRBJ2-1; D remains unclear. The CDR3 has 15 amino acids. The V and J ends lost 4 bases and 1 base respectively, with 11 bases between them. CDR1 SEHNR and CDR2 FQNEAQ come from the germline V gene (reference sequence). The CDR3 DNA follows: TGTGCCAGCAGCTCCACTCCTGGTTCCTACAATGAGCAGTTCTTC. Protein: CASSSTPGSYNEQFF.

This clonotype ranks as medium-sized. The genes are TRBV12-3 or TRBV12-4 and TRBJ1-1; 8 nucleotides agree with TRBD1. Trimming cost V 6 bases and J 3 bases; bases outside gene matches: 6. The CDR3 extends over 14 amino acids. This chain's CDR3 is CASSSLGQDTEAFF. CDR3 nucleotides: TGTGCCAGCAGCTCCTTGGGACAGGACACTGAAGCTTTCTTT.

This clonotype occurred a few times. The rearrangement uses TRBV6-2 or TRBV6-3 and TRBJ2-4; D remains unclear. Trimming left V 2 bases short and J 0 bases short, with 11 bases between. This CDR3 is built from 16 residues. Germline V gene data show CDR1 as MNHEY and CDR2 as SVGEGT. CDR3 in amino acids: CASSYPIVGAKNIQYF. The CDR3 nucleotides are TGTGCCAGCAGTTACCCAATAGTTGGAGCCAAAAACATTCAGTACTTC.

By frequency in the sample, this clonotype is medium-sized (0.01 to 0.1%). The V call is TRBV5-1, the J call TRBJ1-1; D remains ambiguous. The CDR3 has 16 amino acids. CDR1 is SGHRS and CDR2 is YFSETQ in the germline V gene. Trimming took 0 bases from V and 1 from J, leaving 13 bases between them. CDR3 bases: TGCGCCAGCAGCTTGGCCTTGCCCCGGCGGAACACTGAAGCTTTCTTT. It specifies CASSLALPRRNTEAFF.

This clonotype was detected ten times or more. V gene TRBV6-2 or TRBV6-3 combines with J gene TRBJ2-1; the match to TRBD2 covers 7 bases. J lost 12 bases, V lost 5 bases, and 10 bases had no gene match. Germline CDR1 is MNHEY and CDR2 is SVGEGT. The CDR3 length is 13 residues. The CDR3 nucleotides are TGTGCCAGCAGTCCCTGGGGCGGGAGCATGCAGTTCTTC. It encodes CASSPWGGSMQFF.

The V call is TRBV20-1, the J call TRBJ2-3; perhaps D is TRBD1 or TRBD2 (6 bases each). The CDR3 length is 15 residues. CDR1 is DFQATT and CDR2 is SNEGSKA in the germline V gene (reference sequence). V was trimmed by 8 bases and J by 2 bases, leaving 20 bases between them. The CDR3 region has the DNA TGCAGTACCTCGAAACGGGGGCTCTACACAGATACGCAGTATTTT. It specifies CSTSKRGLYTDTQYF.

This clonotype was recorded a few times. The rearrangement links TRBV7-2 to TRBJ2-1; D not certain. V lost 5 bases, J lost 8 bases, and 10 bases lay in between. Germline CDR1 and CDR2: SGHTA and FQGNSA. This CDR3 spans 12 amino acids. The CDR3 loop is CASSPTPYEQFF. CDR3 DNA: TGTGCCAGCAGCCCTACTCCATATGAGCAGTTCTTC.

The chain combines TRBV11-2 with TRBJ1-1; 7 bases map to TRBD1. Germline loops: CDR1 SGHAT, CDR2 FQNNGV. J lost 9 bases, V lost 1 base, and 2 bases had no gene match. The CDR3 is made up of 12 amino acids. CDR3 in DNA: TGTGCCAGCAGCTTAGTTAGGGGGCAAGCTTTCTTT. As protein: CASSLVRGQAFF. The variable domain in full, with the rest retrieved from reference TRBV11-2 and TRBJ1-1, is EAGVAQSPRYKIIEKRQSVAFWCNPISGHATLYWYQQILGQGPKLLIQFQNNGVVDDSQLPKDRFSAERLKGVDSTLKIQPAKLEDSAVYLCASSLVRGQAFFGQGTRLTVV.

By share, this clonotype counts as medium-sized. The rearrangement uses TRBV29-1 and TRBJ1-5; D gene ambiguous. V lost 7 bases to trimming and J lost 5 bases, with 15 bases between them. Germline V gene data show CDR1 as SQVTM and CDR2 as ANQGSEA. This CDR3 is built from 13 residues. The CDR3 loop is CSARRSVDQPQHF. The CDR3 region has the DNA TGCAGCGCCAGACGCTCGGTGGATCAGCCCCAGCATTTT.

By frequency in the sample, this clonotype is medium-sized (0.01 to 0.1%). The rearrangement joins TRBV29-1 to TRBJ1-5; D might be TRBD1 (6 bases). Germline V gene lookup returns CDR1 SQVTM and CDR2 ANQGSEA. Trimming removed 6 bases at V and 7 bases at J, with 19 bases between. The CDR3 runs 14 residues. The CDR3 spells CSVARGGAGQPQHF. CDR3 in DNA: TGCAGCGTCGCTAGGGGGGGGGCAGGACAGCCCCAGCATTTT.

Comments on this clonotype: Since a much larger clone is just one base distant, this may be a read error. This chain joins TRBV27 and TRBJ2-7; possibly TRBD1 for D (5 bases). This CDR3 region has 15 residues. Trimming stripped 4 bases from V and 3 bases from J, with 16 bases between. The germline V gene encodes CDR1 MNHEY and CDR2 SMNVEV (reference sequence). The CDR3 sequence: CASSWRKGLLYEQYF. The CDR3 DNA sequence: TGTGCCAGCAGTTGGCGCAAGGGGCTCCTCTACGAGCAGTACTTC.

This clonotype showed up just a few times. V gene TRBV5-4 combines with J gene TRBJ2-5; the D is unclear. This CDR3 is built from 13 residues. V gave up 4 bases and J gave up 2 bases, with 9 bases separating them. Germline loops: CDR1 SGHNT, CDR2 YYREEE (reference sequence). The CDR3 nucleotides are TGTGCCAGCAGCCCAGACTTACAAGAGACCCAGTACTTC. This encodes CASSPDLQETQYF.

By proportion, this clonotype is medium-sized. The chain has TRBV14 and TRBJ2-2, with 10 nucleotides matching TRBD2. The junction had 9 bases not matched to a gene; V was cut back by 1 base and J by 7 bases. Germline CDR1 is SGHDN and CDR2 is FVKESK. This CDR3 contains 17 residues. The chain's CDR3 is CASSQVTSGTFGGELFF. Written as DNA, the CDR3 is TGTGCCAGCAGCCAAGTAACTAGCGGGACCTTCGGCGGGGAGCTGTTTTTT.

The chain carries TRBV7-9 and TRBJ2-6; D call uncertain. The CDR3 sequence is 15 residues long. From germline, CDR1 is SEHNR and CDR2 FQNEAQ (reference sequence). Trimming left V 5 bases short and J 2 bases short, with 10 bases between. CDR3 nucleotides: TGTGCCAGCAGCCTTACCCGAGCTGGGGCCAACGTCCTGACTTTC. Translating gives CASSLTRAGANVLTF.

This clonotype has more than one count but fewer than ten. V and J are TRBV3-1 and TRBJ2-7, with D maybe TRBD1 (5 bases). V lost 4 bases and J lost 8, with 21 bases in between. Germline values: CDR1 LGHDT, CDR2 YNNKEL (reference sequence). This CDR3 has 15 amino acids. The CDR3 DNA reads as TGTGCCAGCAGCCCACAGGAGACCCTCGTGTCGAAGCAGTACTTC. Translating gives CASSPQETLVSKQYF.

This clonotype was seen only a few times. The rearrangement joins TRBV6-5 to TRBJ2-1, with TRBD2 identical over 9 bases. The CDR3 covers 15 residues. The V gene end was trimmed by 7 bases and the J gene end by 7 bases; junction bases not matched to a gene: 11. CDR1 MNHEY and CDR2 SVGAGI come from the germline V gene. The CDR3 reads CASIAIAGDSNEQFF. CDR3 in DNA: TGTGCCAGCATAGCCATAGCGGGAGATTCTAATGAGCAGTTCTTC.

By frequency in the sample, this clonotype is medium-sized (0.01 to 0.1%). The chain has TRBV7-6 and TRBJ2-7; the D gene is possibly TRBD2 (5 bases). There are 15 residues in the CDR3. Trimming took off 0 bases at V and 0 bases at J, with 9 bases between the two ends. Germline CDR1 is SGHVS and CDR2 is FNYEAQ. The CDR3 coding sequence is TGTGCCAGCAGCTTAGCGCTAGGGAGCTCCTACGAGCAGTACTTC. This translates into CASSLALGSSYEQYF.

This clonotype is medium-sized (0.01 to 0.1%). The J gene is TRBJ2-7, the V gene TRBV7-8; D remains unclear. The V gene's germline CDR1 is SGHVS and CDR2 FQNEAQ. Trimming stripped 5 bases from V and 1 base from J, with 9 bases between. This CDR3 contains 13 residues. The CDR3 region is CASSPLLSYEQYF. The DNA for the CDR3 is TGTGCCAGCAGCCCCCTTCTTTCCTACGAGCAGTACTTC.

This clonotype is judged medium-sized. The rearrangement uses TRBV7-9 and TRBJ2-1; D not certain. V was clipped by 1 base and J by 6 bases, with 7 bases between them. This CDR3 spans 13 amino acids. Germline CDR1 and CDR2: SEHNR and FQNEAQ (reference sequence). The CDR3 loop reads CASSLEDGNEQFF. The DNA for the CDR3 is TGTGCCAGCAGCTTAGAGGACGGCAATGAGCAGTTCTTC.